This TCR beta chain was sequenced in a study of blood T cell repertoires in COVID-19. As for the study in general: Donors in the United States, Italy and Spain gave samples during acute or convalescent COVID-19. Sources were T cells, B-cell-depleted T cells, or PBMCs; the material itself was cDNA or gDNA.

Germline V gene lookup returns CDR1 SGHNT and CDR2 YYREEE (reference sequence). The CDR3 has 14 residues. Trimming at V came to 7 bases and at J to 3 bases, leaving 2 bases not matched to a gene. Participant age was roughly 18 to 90 years, and participants resided in roughly 24 US areas. Clinical histories supplied by participants themselves formed the basis of cohort assignment. TCRdb's table, derived via immunoSEQ multiplex PCR, lists solely in-frame clones and lacks some. The data hold about 210,000 clones, with about 76% observed a single time. Sequenced: PBMCs or T cells enriched from blood (not recorded which). The chain joins TRBV5-4 to TRBJ2-1; 12 nucleotides match TRBD2. The sequence derives from a woman aged 50 to 65 with acute COVID-19. The chain's CDR3 is CASPTSGSYNEQFF. CDR3 sequence (DNA): TGTGCCAGCCCGACTAGCGGGAGCTACAATGAGCAGTTCTTC.